This T cell receptor (beta chain) was captured by sequencing in a study of blood T cell repertoires in COVID-19. About the research overall: Samples of COVID-19 (acute and convalescent) were obtained from the United States, Italy and Spain. T cells, B-cell-depleted T cells, or PBMCs provided the cDNA or gDNA that served as material.

In the original workflow: Amplified reference gene primers provided the basis for estimating nucleated cell counts. Here immunoSEQ multiplex PCR was the method, and the copy in TCRdb shows in-frame clones only, minus some. V, J and clone size were drawn from that table, and D and trimming were deduced from the DNA. Altogether approximately 50,000 clones are present, approximately 75% being singletons, with the ten largest covering roughly 29%. Seattle researchers signed up patients amid active infection and tracked them longitudinally. The sequence derives from a man between 60 and 75 years old with COVID-19, enrolled during active disease. The material sequenced was peripheral blood.

The CDR3 sequence is CASSLQGSRAFF. CDR3 DNA: TGTGCCAGCAGCTTACAGGGGTCTCGAGCTTTCTTT. The rearrangement joins TRBV5-5 to TRBJ1-1, with TRBD1 identical over 7 bases. V shed 2 bases and J 10 bases; nucleotides not matched to a gene: 5. The CDR3 has 12 residues. CDR1 and CDR2 from the germline V gene are SGHKS and YYEKEE (reference sequence).